The present TCR beta chain was sequenced within a study of CD8 T cells in Susac syndrome. This CDR3 is built from 15 residues. J lost 9 bases, V lost 5 bases, and 13 bases had no gene match. Germline V gene sequence: CDR1 PRHDT, CDR2 FYEKMQ (reference sequence). After extraction with the RNeasy kit, 0.5 to 1 ug of the RNA was reverse transcribed using random hexamers. TCRdb re-derived calls from the immunoSEQ multiplex PCR reads in MiXCR, one entry per CDR3 protein. The sample has 150,000 to 180,000 distinct CDR3 sequences; 85% to 95% are singletons. Input material: CD8+ T cells from PBMCs. This receptor was taken from a human donor with multiple sclerosis. The chain links TRBV13 to TRBJ2-4; 7 bases fit TRBD1. The CDR3 loop is CASSPRQGGRSIQYF. Written as DNA, the CDR3 is TGTGCCAGCAGCCCCCGACAGGGCGGCAGGAGCATTCAGTACTTC.